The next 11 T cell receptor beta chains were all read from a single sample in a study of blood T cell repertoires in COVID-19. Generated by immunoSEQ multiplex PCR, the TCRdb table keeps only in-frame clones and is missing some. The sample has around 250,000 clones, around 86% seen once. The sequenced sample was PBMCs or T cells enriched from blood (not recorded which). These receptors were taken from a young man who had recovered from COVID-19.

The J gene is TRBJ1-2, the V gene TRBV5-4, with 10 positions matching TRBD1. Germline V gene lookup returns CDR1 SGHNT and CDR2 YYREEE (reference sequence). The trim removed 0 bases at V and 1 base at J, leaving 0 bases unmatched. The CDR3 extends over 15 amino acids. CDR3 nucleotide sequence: TGTGCCAGCAGCTTGGGGGACAGGGGTAACTATGGCTACACCTTC. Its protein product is CASSLGDRGNYGYTF.

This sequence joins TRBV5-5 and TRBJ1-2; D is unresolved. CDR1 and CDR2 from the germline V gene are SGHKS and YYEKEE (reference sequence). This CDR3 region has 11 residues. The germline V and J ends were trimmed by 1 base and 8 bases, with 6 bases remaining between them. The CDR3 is CASSLFSGYTF. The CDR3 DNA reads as TGTGCCAGCAGCTTGTTTAGCGGCTACACCTTC.

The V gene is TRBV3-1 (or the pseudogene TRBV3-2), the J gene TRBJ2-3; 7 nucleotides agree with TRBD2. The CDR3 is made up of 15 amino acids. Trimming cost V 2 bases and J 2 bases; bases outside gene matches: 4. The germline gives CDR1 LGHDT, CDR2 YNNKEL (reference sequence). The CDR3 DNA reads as TGTGCCAGCAGCCAAATCGGGGGGACCACAGATACGCAGTATTTT. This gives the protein CASSQIGGTTDTQYF.

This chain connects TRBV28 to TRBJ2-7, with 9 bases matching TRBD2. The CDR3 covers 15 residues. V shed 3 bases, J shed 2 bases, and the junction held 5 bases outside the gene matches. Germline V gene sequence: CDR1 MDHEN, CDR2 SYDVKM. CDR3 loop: CASSFLAGGTYEQYF. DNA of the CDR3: TGTGCCAGCAGTTTTTTGGCGGGAGGGACCTACGAGCAGTACTTC.

DNA of the CDR3: TGTGCCAGCAGTGAAGTCCGGAGCTCCTACAATGAGCAGTTCTTC. Residues: CASSEVRSSYNEQFF. V usage is TRBV2 and J usage is TRBJ2-1; D unclear. Germline CDR1 SNHLY, CDR2 FYNNEI. V gave up 1 base and J gave up 0 bases, with 7 bases separating them. The length of the CDR3 is 15 residues.

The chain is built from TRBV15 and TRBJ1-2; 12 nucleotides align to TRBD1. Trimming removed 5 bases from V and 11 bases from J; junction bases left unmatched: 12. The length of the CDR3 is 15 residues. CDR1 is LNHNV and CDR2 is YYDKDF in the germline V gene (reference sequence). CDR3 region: CATSFLRGTGGRYTF. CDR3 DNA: TGTGCCACCAGCTTCCTCCGAGGGACAGGGGGCCGATACACCTTC.

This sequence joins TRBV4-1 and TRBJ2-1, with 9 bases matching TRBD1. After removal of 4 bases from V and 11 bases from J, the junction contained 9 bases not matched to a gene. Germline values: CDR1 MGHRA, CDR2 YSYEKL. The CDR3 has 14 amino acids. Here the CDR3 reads CASSRTGDVYQQFF. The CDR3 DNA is TGCGCCAGCAGCCGGACAGGGGACGTATATCAGCAGTTCTTC.

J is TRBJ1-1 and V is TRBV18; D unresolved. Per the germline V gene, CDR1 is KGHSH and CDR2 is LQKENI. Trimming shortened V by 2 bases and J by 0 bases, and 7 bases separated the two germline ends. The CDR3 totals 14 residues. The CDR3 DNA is TGTGCCAGCTCACCAGGCAGTGTGAACACTGAAGCTTTCTTT. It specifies CASSPGSVNTEAFF.

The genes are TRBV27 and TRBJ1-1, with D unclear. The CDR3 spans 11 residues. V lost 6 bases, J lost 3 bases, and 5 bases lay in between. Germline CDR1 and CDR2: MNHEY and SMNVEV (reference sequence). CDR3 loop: CASRSDTEAFF. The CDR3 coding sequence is TGTGCCAGCAGGTCCGACACTGAAGCTTTCTTT.

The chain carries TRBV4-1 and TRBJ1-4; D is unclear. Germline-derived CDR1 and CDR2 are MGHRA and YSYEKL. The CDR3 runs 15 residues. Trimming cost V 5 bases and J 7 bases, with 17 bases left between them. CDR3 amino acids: CASSLLAGGSEKLFF. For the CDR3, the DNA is TGCGCCAGCAGCTTGTTGGCGGGAGGGTCTGAAAAACTGTTTTTT.

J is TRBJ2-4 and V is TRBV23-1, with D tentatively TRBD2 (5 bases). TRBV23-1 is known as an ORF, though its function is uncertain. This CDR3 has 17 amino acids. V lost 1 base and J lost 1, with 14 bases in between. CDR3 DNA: TGCGCCAGCAGTCAATTTCTAGCCACCTTGGCCAAAAACATTCAGTACTTC. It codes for CASSQFLATLAKNIQYF.